Following are 11 T cell receptor beta chains from one sample sequenced in a study of blood T cell repertoires in COVID-19. Here immunoSEQ multiplex PCR was the method, and the copy in TCRdb shows in-frame clones only, minus some. The sample contains some 250,000 clones, about 90% of which appear only once. Sequencing input: peripheral blood. The receptors originated from a man between 60 and 75 years old with acute or convalescent COVID-19.

In this sample, this clone turned up once. This chain connects TRBV19 to TRBJ2-7; tentatively, D is TRBD2 (5 bases). This CDR3 has 12 amino acids. Germline V lookup: CDR1 LNHDA, CDR2 SQIVND (reference sequence). The germline V and J ends were trimmed by 3 bases and 7 bases, with 10 bases remaining between them. The CDR3 DNA is TGTGCCAGTAGTATGAGGGCCCGGGAGCAGTACTTC. Its translation: CASSMRAREQYF.

This chain joins TRBV6-6 and TRBJ2-1; D possibly corresponds to TRBD2 (6 bases). The CDR3 length is 10 residues. CDR1 MNHNY and CDR2 SVGAGI come from the germline V gene (reference sequence). Deletions cut 8 bases from V and 8 bases from J, with 7 bases between. CDR3 protein: CASGEDEQFF. CDR3 DNA: TGTGCCAGCGGGGAGGATGAGCAGTTCTTC.

The rearrangement joins TRBV19 to TRBJ1-2, with D possibly matching TRBD1 (6 bases). The CDR3 contains 14 residues. CDR1 and CDR2 from the germline V gene are LNHDA and SQIVND (reference sequence). The V end lost 7 bases, the J end lost 10 bases, and 22 bases lay between the germline ends. CDR3 nucleotide sequence: TGTGCCAGTACCACAACCTGGCCACAGGGCGACTACACCTTC. Protein sequence: CASTTTWPQGDYTF. Variable domain in full (rest from reference TRBV19 and TRBJ1-2): DGGITQSPKYLFRKEGQNVTLSCEQNLNHDAMYWYRQDPGQGLRLIYYSQIVNDFQKGDIAEGYSVSREKKESFPLTVTSAQKNPTAFYLCASTTTWPQGDYTFGSGTRLTVV.

V usage is TRBV4-3 and J usage is TRBJ2-3, with 12 nucleotides matching TRBD2. The CDR3 consists of 19 residues. Germline CDR1 reads LGHNA; CDR2 reads YSLEER. J lost 5 bases, V lost 2 bases, and 14 bases had no gene match. The DNA for the CDR3 is TGCGCCAGCAGCCAACAATCAGGGCGACTAGCGGGAGATAGAGATACGCAGTATTTT. It encodes CASSQQSGRLAGDRDTQYF.

The chain links TRBV5-1 to TRBJ2-1; 10 positions match TRBD1. Germline V gene lookup returns CDR1 SGHRS and CDR2 YFSETQ. V trimming: 1 base; J trimming: 6 bases; junction bases outside the gene matches: 4. The CDR3 is 15 residues long. The CDR3 loop is CASSLRGQGINEQFF. CDR3 nucleotide sequence: TGCGCCAGCAGCTTGAGGGGACAGGGGATCAATGAGCAGTTCTTC.

The rearrangement joins TRBV19 to TRBJ2-5; possibly TRBD2 for D (6 bases). V lost 6 bases and J 0 bases, leaving 11 bases between the germline ends. Germline-derived CDR1 and CDR2 are LNHDA and SQIVND (reference sequence). This CDR3 is 14 amino acids long. The CDR3 is CASRGGRYQETQYF. The CDR3 bases are TGTGCCAGTAGGGGTGGGAGGTACCAAGAGACCCAGTACTTC.

Only a few counts were recorded for this clone. This chain joins TRBV10-2 and TRBJ2-7; 9 bases are shared with TRBD2. The CDR3 totals 17 residues. The V gene end was trimmed by 2 bases and the J gene end by 3 bases; junction bases not matched to a gene: 11. Germline loops: CDR1 WSHSY, CDR2 SAAADI. In DNA form, the CDR3 reads TGCGCCAGCAGTGAGCCCGGGGTAGCGGGAGAGGTCTACGAGCAGTACTTC. Translated, it gives CASSEPGVAGEVYEQYF.

This clone came up a few times. This chain joins TRBV18 and TRBJ1-2; a weak D match, TRBD1 (6 bases). V gave up 2 bases and J gave up 8 bases, with 9 bases separating them. Germline CDR1 KGHSH, CDR2 LQKENI. The CDR3 has 12 residues. The DNA for the CDR3 is TGTGCCAGCTCACCAGGACAGTTCGGCTACACCTTC. Amino acids: CASSPGQFGYTF.

The V call is TRBV4-2, the J call TRBJ1-2, with D hard to call. V lost 0 bases, J lost 8 bases, and 22 bases lay in between. CDR3 length: 17 residues. CDR1 and CDR2 (germline): LGHNA, YNFKEQ. CDR3 residues: CASSQDSSGEGEGGYTF. The DNA of the CDR3 is TGTGCCAGCAGCCAAGACAGTTCTGGGGAGGGAGAGGGAGGCTACACCTTC.

The chain is built from TRBV7-6 and TRBJ1-5; D unclear. This CDR3 contains 14 residues. Germline CDR1 SGHVS, CDR2 FNYEAQ. Trimming took 4 bases from V and 4 from J, leaving 11 bases between them. CDR3 nucleotides: TGTGCCAGCAGCTCCGAGCGGGGAAATCAGCCCCAGCATTTT. Protein product: CASSSERGNQPQHF.

Of note for this clone: Other DNA sequences from this sample encode an identical CDR3 as well. For the CDR3, the DNA is TGTGCCAGCTCACCCACCTCCGGGAACACTGAAGCTTTCTTT. Its protein product is CASSPTSGNTEAFF. The chain employs TRBV18 and TRBJ1-1; no definite D call. CDR1 and CDR2 from the germline V gene are KGHSH and LQKENI. The CDR3 length is 14 residues. The V end was cut by 3 bases, the J end by 1 base, with 9 bases between.